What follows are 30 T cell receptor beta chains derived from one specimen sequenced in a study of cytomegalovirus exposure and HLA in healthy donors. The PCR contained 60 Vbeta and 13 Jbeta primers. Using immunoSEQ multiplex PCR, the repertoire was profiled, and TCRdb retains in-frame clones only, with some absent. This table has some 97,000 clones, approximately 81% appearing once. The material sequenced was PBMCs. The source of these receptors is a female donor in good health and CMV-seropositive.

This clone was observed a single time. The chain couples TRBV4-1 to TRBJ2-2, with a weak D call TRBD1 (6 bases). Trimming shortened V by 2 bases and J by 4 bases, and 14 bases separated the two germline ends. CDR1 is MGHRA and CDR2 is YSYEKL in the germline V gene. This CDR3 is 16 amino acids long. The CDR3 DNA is TGCGCCAGCAGCCAACCCCGTAGGGGGAGCACCGGGGAGCTGTTTTTT. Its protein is CASSQPRRGSTGELFF.

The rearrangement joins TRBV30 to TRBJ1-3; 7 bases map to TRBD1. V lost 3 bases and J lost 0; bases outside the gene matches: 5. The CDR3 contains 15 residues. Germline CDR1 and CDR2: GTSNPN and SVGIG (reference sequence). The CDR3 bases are TGTGCCTGGAGCTACAGGGGTTTCTCTGGAAACACCATATATTTT. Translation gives CAWSYRGFSGNTIYF.

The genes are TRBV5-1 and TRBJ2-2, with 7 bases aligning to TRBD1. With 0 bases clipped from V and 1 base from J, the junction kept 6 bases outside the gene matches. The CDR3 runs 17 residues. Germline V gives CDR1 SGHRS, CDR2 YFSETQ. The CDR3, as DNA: TGCGCCAGCAGCTTGGATTCTAGGACAGGGAACACCGGGGAGCTGTTTTTT. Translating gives CASSLDSRTGNTGELFF.

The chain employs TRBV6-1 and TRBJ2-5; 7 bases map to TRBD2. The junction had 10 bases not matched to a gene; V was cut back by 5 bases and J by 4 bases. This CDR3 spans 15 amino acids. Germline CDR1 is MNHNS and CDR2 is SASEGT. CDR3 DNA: TGTGCCAGCAGTACGCGCCTAGGGAGGGGAGAGACCCAGTACTTC. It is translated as CASSTRLGRGETQYF.

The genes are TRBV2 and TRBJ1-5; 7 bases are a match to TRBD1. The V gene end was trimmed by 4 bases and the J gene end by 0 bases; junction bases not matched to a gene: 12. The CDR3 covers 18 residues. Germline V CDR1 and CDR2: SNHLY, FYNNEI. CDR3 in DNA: TGTGCCAGCAGTGTGCTCCGGACAGGCGGACATAGCAATCAGCCCCAGCATTTT. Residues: CASSVLRTGGHSNQPQHF. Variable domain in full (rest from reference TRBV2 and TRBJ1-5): EPEVTQTPSHQVTQMGQEVILRCVPISNHLYFYWYRQILGQKVEFLVSFYNNEISEKSEIFDDQFSVERPDGSNFTLKIRSTKLEDSAMYFCASSVLRTGGHSNQPQHFGDGTRLSIL.

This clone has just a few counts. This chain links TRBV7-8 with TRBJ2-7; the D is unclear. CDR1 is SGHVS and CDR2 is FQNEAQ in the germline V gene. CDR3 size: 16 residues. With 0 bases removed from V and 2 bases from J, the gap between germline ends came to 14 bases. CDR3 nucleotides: TGTGCCAGCAGCTTAGCGGCCCAGGTGGCTACCTACGAGCAGTACTTC. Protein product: CASSLAAQVATYEQYF.

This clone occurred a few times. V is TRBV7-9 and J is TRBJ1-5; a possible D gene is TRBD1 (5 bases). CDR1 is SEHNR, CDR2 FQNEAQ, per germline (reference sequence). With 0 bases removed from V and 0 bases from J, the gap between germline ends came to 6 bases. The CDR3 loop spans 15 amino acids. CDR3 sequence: CASSLAGDSNQPQHF. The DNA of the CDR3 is TGTGCCAGCAGCTTAGCAGGGGATAGCAATCAGCCCCAGCATTTT. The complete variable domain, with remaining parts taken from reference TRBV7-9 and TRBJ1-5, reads DTGVSQNPRHKITKRGQNVTFRCDPISEHNRLYWYRQTLGQGPEFLTYFQNEAQLEKSRLLSDRFSAERPKGSFSTLEIQRTEQGDSAMYLCASSLAGDSNQPQHFGDGTRLSIL.

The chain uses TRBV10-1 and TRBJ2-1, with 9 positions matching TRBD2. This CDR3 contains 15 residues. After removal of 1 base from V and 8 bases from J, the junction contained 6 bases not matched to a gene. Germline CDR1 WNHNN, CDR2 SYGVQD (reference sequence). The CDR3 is CASSEFQRGVYEQFF. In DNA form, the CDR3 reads TGCGCCAGCAGTGAGTTCCAGCGGGGGGTATATGAGCAGTTCTTC.

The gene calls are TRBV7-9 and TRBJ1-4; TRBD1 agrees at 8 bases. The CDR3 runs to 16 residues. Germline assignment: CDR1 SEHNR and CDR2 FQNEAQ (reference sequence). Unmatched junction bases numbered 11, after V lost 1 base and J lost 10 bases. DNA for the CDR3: TGTGCCAGCAGCTTAGAGGGGCAGGGGGCCTTTGGAAAACTGTTTTTT. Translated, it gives CASSLEGQGAFGKLFF.

The chain's CDR3 is CASSFIRDRGTEAFF. In DNA, the CDR3 is TGTGCCAGCAGTTTTATTAGGGACAGGGGCACTGAAGCTTTCTTT. The gene calls are TRBV11-2 and TRBJ1-1, with TRBD1 identical over 10 bases. The CDR3 has 15 residues. Looked up from germline, CDR1 is SGHAT and CDR2 is FQNNGV. Unmatched junction bases numbered 8, after V lost 6 bases and J lost 4 bases.

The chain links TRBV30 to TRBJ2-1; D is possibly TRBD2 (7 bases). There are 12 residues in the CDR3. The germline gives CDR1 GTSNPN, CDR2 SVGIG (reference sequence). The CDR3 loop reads CGGRGDGDEQFF. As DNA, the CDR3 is TGTGGGGGGAGGGGGGACGGAGATGAGCAGTTCTTC. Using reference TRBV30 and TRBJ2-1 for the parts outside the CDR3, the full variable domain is SQTIHQWPATLVQPVGSPLSLECTVEGTSNPNLYWYRQAAGRGLQLLFYSVGIGQISSEVPQNLSASRPQDRQFILSSKKLLLSDSGFYLCGGRGDGDEQFFGPGTRLTVL.

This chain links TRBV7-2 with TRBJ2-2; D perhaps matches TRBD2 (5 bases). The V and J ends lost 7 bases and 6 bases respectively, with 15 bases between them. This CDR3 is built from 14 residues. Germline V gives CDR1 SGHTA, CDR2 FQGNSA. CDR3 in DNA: TGTGCCAGCACAAACACTTGGGGAGCCGGGGAGCTGTTTTTT. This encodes CASTNTWGAGELFF.

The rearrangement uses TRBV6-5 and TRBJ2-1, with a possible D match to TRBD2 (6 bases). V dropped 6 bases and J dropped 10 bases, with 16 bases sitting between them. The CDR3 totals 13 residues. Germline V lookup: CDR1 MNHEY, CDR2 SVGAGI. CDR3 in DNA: TGTGCCAGCAGCCCGGGCCTCGCGGGAGAGCAGTTCTTC. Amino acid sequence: CASSPGLAGEQFF.

CDR3 sequence (DNA): TGTGCCAGTAGTATAGGGACAGTCCATAGCAATCAGCCCCAGCATTTT. Translating it yields CASSIGTVHSNQPQHF. The chain couples TRBV19 to TRBJ1-5; D perhaps matches TRBD1 (6 bases). V gave up 1 base and J gave up 0 bases, with 10 bases separating them. The CDR3 spans 16 residues. Germline lookup yields CDR1 LNHDA and CDR2 SQIVND (reference sequence). Filled out from reference TRBV19 and TRBJ1-5, the complete variable domain reads DGGITQSPKYLFRKEGQNVTLSCEQNLNHDAMYWYRQDPGQGLRLIYYSQIVNDFQKGDIAEGYSVSREKKESFPLTVTSAQKNPTAFYLCASSIGTVHSNQPQHFGDGTRLSIL.

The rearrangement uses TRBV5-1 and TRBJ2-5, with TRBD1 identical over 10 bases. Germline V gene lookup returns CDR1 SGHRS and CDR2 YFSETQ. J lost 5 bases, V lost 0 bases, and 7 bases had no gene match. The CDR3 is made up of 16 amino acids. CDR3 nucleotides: TGCGCCAGCAGCTTGGATGGGACAGGGGTTATGGAGACCCAGTACTTC. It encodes CASSLDGTGVMETQYF.

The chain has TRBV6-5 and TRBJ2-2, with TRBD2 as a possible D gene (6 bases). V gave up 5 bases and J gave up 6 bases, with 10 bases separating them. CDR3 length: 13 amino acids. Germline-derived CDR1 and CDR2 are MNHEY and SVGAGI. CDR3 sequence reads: CASSGGFPGELFF. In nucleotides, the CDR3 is TGTGCCAGCAGTGGAGGGTTCCCCGGGGAGCTGTTTTTT.

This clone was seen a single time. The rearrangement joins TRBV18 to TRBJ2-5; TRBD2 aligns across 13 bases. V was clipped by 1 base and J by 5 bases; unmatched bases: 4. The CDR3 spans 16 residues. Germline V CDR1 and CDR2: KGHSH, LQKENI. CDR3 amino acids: CASSPLMTSGRETQYF. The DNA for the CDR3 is TGTGCCAGCTCACCACTGATGACTAGCGGGAGGGAGACCCAGTACTTC.

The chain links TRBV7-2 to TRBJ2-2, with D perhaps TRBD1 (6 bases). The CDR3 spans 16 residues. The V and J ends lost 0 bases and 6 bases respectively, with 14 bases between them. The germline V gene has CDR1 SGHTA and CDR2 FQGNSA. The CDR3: CASSLAAPGVAGELFF. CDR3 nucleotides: TGTGCCAGCAGCTTAGCAGCGCCAGGGGTTGCCGGGGAGCTGTTTTTT.

The CDR3 here is CASSLSRGDTIYF. For the CDR3, the DNA is TGTGCCAGCAGCTTGTCCAGGGGAGACACCATATATTTT. V is TRBV5-4 and J is TRBJ1-3; D might be TRBD1 (6 bases). CDR3 length equals 13 residues. Germline V CDR1 and CDR2: SGHNT, YYREEE (reference sequence). Trimming took 1 base from V and 8 from J, leaving 10 bases between them.

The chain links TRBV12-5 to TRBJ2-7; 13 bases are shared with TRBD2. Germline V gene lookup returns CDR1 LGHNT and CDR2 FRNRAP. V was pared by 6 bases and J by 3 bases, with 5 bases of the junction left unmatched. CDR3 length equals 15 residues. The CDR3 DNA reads TGTGCTAGTGGCCCTAGGACTAGCGGGAGCTACGAGCAGTACTTC. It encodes CASGPRTSGSYEQYF.

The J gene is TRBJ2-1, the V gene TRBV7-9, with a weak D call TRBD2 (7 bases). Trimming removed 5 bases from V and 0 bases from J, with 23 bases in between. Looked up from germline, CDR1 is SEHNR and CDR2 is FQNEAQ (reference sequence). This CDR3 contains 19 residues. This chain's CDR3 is CASSRTFGGGPLSYNEQFF. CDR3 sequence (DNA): TGTGCCAGCAGCAGGACTTTTGGGGGGGGGCCTCTCTCCTACAATGAGCAGTTCTTC.

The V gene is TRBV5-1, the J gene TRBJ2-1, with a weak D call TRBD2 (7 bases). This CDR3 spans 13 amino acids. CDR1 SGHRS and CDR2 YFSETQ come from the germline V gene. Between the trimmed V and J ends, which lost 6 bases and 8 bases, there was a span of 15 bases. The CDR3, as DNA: TGCGCCAGCACCCAACAGGGAGGGCATGAGCAGTTCTTC. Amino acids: CASTQQGGHEQFF.

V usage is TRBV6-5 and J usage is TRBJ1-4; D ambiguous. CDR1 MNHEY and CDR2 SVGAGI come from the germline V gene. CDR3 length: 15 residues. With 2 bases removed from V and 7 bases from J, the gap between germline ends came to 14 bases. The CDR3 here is CASSYRGVAGEKLFF. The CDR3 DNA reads TGTGCCAGCAGTTACCGAGGTGTAGCCGGTGAAAAACTGTTTTTT.

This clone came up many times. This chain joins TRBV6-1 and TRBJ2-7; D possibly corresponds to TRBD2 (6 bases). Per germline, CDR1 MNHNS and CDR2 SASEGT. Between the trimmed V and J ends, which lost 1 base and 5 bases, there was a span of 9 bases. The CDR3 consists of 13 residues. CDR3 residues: CASSEGEADEQYF. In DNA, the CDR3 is TGTGCCAGCAGTGAAGGGGAGGCTGACGAGCAGTACTTC.

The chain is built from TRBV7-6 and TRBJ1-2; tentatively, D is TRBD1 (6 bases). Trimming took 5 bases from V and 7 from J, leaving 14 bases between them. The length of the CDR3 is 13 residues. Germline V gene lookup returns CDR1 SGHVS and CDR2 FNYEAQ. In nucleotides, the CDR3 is TGTGCCAGCAGCCATATGAGGGGGGGTGGCTACACCTTC. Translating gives CASSHMRGGGYTF.

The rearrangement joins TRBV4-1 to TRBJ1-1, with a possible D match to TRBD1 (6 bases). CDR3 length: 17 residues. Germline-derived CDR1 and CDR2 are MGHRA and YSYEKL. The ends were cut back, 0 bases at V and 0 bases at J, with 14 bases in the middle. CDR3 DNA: TGCGCCAGCAGCCAAGAAGGGGGGGGCAGGGTGAACACTGAAGCTTTCTTT. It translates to CASSQEGGGRVNTEAFF.

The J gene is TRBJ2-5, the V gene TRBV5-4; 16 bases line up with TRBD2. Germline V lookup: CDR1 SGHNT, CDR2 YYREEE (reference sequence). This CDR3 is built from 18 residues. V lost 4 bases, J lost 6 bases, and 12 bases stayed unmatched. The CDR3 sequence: CASSPSGTSGGAGKTQYF. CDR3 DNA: TGTGCCAGCAGCCCGTCCGGGACTAGCGGGGGGGCCGGCAAGACCCAGTACTTC.

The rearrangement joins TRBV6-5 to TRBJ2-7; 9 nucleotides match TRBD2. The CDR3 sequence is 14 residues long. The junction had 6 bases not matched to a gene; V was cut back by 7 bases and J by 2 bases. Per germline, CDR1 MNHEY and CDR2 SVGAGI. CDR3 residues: CASTPGLATYEQYF. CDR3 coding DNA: TGTGCCAGCACCCCGGGACTAGCCACCTACGAGCAGTACTTC.

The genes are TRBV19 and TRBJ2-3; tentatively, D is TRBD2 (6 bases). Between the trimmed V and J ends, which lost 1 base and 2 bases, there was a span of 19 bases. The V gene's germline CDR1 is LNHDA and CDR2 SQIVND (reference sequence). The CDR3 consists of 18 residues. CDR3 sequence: CASSIAASGTPYTDTQYF. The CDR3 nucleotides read TGTGCCAGTAGTATAGCGGCTTCCGGGACTCCGTACACAGATACGCAGTATTTT.

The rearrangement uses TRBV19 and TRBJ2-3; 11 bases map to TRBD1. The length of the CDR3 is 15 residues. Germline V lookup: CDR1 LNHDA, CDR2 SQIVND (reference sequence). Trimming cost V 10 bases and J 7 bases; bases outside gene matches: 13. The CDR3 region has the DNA TGTGCCACTATATCAGGACAGGGGGCAAGCCATACGCAGTATTTT. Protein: CATISGQGASHTQYF. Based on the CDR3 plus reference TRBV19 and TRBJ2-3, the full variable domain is DGGITQSPKYLFRKEGQNVTLSCEQNLNHDAMYWYRQDPGQGLRLIYYSQIVNDFQKGDIAEGYSVSREKKESFPLTVTSAQKNPTAFYLCATISGQGASHTQYFGPGTRLTVL.